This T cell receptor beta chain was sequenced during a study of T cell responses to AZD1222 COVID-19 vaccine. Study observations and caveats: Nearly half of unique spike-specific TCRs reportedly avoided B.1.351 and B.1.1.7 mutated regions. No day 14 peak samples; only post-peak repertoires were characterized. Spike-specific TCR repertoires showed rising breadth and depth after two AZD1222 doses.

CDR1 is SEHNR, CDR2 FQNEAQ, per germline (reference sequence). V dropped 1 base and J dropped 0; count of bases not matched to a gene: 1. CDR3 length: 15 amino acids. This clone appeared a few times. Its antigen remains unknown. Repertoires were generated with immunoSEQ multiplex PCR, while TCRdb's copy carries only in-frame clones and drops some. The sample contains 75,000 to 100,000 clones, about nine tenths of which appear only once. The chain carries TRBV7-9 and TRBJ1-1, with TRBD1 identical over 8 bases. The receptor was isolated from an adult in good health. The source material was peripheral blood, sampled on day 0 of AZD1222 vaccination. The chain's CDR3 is CASSLGQGLNTEAFF. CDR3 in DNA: TGTGCCAGCAGCTTAGGACAGGGGTTGAACACTGAAGCTTTCTTT.